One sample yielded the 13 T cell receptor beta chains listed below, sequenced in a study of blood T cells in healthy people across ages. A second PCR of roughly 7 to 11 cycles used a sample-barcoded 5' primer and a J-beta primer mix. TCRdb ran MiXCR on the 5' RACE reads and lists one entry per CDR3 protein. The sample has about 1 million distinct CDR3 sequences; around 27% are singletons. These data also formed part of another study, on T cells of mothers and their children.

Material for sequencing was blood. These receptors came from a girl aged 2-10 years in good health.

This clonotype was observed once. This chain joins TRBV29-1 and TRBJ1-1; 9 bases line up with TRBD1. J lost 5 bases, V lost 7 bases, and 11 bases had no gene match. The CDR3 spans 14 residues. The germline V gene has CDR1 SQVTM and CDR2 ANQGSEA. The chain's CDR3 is CSAEGTGRGTEAFF. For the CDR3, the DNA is TGCAGCGCCGAGGGGACAGGGAGAGGTACTGAAGCTTTCTTT.

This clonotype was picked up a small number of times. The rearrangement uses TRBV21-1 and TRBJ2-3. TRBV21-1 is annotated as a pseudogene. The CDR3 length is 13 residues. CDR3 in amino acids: CASSKGVTDTQYF. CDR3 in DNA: TGTGCCAGCAGCAAAGGGGTAACAGATACGCAGTATTTT.

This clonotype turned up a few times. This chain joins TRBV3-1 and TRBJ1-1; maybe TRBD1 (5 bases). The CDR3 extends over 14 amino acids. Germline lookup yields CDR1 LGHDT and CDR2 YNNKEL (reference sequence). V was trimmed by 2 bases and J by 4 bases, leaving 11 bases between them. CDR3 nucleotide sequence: TGTGCCAGCAGCCAACCTGGGAGGGGCACTGAAGCTTTCTTT. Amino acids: CASSQPGRGTEAFF.

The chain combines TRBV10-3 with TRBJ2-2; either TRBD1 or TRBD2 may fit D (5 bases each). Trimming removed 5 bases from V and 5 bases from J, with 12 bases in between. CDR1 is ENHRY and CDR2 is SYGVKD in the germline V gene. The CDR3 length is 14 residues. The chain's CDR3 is CAISRYRRTGELFF. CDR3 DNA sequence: TGTGCCATCAGTAGGTACAGGAGGACCGGGGAGCTGTTTTTT.

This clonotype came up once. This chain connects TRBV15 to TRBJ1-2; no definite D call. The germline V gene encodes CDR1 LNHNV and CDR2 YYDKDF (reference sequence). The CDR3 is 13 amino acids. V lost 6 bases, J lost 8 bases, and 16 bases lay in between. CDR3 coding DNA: TGTGCCACCAGTCCAGTCCCGTTTAGCGGCTACACCTTC. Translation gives CATSPVPFSGYTF.

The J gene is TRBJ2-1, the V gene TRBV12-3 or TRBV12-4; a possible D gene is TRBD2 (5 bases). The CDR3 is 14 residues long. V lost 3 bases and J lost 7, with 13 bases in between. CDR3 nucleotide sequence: TGTGCCAGCAGTTTCGCGACTACTAGAAATGAGCAGTTCTTC. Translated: CASSFATTRNEQFF.

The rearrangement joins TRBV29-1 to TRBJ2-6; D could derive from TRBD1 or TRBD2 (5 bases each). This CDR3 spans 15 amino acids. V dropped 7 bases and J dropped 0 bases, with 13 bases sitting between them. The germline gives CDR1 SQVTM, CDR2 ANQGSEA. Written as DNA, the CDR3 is TGCAGCGCGTGGGGGTTTTTCTCTGGGGCCAACGTCCTGACTTTC. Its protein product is CSAWGFFSGANVLTF. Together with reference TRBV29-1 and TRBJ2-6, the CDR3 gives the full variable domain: SAVISQKPSRDICQRGTSLTIQCQVDSQVTMMFWYRQQPGQSLTLIATANQGSEATYESGFVIDKFPISRPNLTFSTLTVSNMSPEDSSIYLCSAWGFFSGANVLTFGAGSRLTVL.

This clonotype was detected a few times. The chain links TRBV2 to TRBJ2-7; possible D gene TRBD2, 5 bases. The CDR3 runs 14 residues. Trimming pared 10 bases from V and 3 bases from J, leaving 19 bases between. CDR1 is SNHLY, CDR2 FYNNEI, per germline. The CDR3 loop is CANLHGVNYYEQYF. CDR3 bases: TGTGCCAACTTACACGGGGTGAACTACTACGAGCAGTACTTC.

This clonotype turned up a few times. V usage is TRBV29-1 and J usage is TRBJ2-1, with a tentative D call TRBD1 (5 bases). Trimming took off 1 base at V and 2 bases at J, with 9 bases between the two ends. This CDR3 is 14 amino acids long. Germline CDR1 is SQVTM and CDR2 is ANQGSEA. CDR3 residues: CSVEGLGAYNEQFF. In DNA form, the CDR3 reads TGCAGCGTTGAAGGGTTAGGGGCCTACAATGAGCAGTTCTTC.

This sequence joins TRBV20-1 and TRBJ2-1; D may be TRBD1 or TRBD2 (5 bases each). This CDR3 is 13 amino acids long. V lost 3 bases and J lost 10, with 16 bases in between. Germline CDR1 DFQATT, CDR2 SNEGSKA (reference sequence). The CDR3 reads CSARIRGLGEQFF. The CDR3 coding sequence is TGCAGTGCTAGGATCCGGGGCCTGGGAGAGCAGTTCTTC.

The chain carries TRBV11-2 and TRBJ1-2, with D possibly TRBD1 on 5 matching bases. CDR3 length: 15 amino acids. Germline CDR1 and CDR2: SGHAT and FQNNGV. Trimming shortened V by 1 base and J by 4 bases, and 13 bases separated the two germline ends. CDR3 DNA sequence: TGTGCCAGCAGCTTAGGGGGGGATCACTTCTATGGCTACACCTTC. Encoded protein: CASSLGGDHFYGYTF.

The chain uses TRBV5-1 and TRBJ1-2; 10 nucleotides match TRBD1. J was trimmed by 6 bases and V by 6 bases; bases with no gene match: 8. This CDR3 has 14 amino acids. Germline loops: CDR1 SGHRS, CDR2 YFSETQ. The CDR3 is CASTTGQGVDGYTF. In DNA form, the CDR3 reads TGCGCCAGCACCACTGGACAGGGGGTAGATGGCTACACCTTC.

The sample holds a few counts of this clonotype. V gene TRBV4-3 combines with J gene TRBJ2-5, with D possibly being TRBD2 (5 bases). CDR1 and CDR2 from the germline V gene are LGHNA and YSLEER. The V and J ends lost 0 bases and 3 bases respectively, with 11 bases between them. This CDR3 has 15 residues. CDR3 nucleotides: TGCGCCAGCAGCCAAGAGAGGGAGCTCGAAGAGACCCAGTACTTC. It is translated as CASSQERELEETQYF.